Sequencing of this T cell receptor (beta chain) was carried out in a study of shared clonotypes between healthy human individuals. As for the study in general: Every donor yielded three CD4 naive, three CD4 memory, two CD8 naive and one CD8 memory plate. Notes on the study in general: Inspection by rarefaction showed sorted-subset sequencing to be incomplete despite large depth. Naive subsets tended to show greater estimated richness than memory subsets.

Researchers ran the assay at a deep level. Libraries were prepared by immunoSEQ multiplex PCR; TCRdb keeps only in-frame clonotypes and omits some of them. This sample has 2 million to 2.5 million clones; more than 80% occur once, and the top ten carry 0.35% to 0.5%. Turning to this clone: Its specificity is unknown.

This CDR3 has 15 amino acids. Germline lookup yields CDR1 SNHLY and CDR2 FYNNEI. J was trimmed by 2 bases and V by 7 bases; bases with no gene match: 9. The genes are TRBV2 and TRBJ2-3, with 7 bases lining up with TRBD2. The sequenced sample consisted of naive CD4+ T cells from PBMCs. Subset denoted: CD45RA+ positively selected. The TCR comes from a man aged 18 to 35 in good health. Some clones in this sample may be carry-over from other donors' samples. CDR3 loop: CASNDPGGPTDTQYF. For the CDR3, the DNA is TGTGCCAGCAACGACCCGGGGGGTCCCACAGATACGCAGTATTTT. Looking up the rest from reference TRBV2 and TRBJ2-3 gives the full variable domain: EPEVTQTPSHQVTQMGQEVILRCVPISNHLYFYWYRQILGQKVEFLVSFYNNEISEKSEIFDDQFSVERPDGSNFTLKIRSTKLEDSAMYFCASNDPGGPTDTQYFGPGTRLTVL.